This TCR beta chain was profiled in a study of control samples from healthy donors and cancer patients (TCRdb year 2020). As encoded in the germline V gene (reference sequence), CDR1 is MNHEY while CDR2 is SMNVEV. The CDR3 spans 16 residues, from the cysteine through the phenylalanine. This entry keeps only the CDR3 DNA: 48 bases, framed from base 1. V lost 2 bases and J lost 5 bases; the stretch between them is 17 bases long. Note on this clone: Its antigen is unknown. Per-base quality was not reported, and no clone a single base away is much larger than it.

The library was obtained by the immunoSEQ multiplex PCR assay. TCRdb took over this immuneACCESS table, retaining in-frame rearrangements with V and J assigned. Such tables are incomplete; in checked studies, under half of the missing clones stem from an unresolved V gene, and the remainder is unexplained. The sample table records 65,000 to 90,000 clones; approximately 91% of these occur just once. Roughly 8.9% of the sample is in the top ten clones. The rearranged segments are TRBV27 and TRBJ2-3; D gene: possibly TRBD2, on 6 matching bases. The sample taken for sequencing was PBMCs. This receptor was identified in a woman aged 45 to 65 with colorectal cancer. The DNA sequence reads TGTGCCAGCAGTTTACGTAGGGTGGGAGGAAAAGATACGCAGTATTTT. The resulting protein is CASSLRRVGGKDTQYF.